This is a list of T cell receptor beta chains from one sample in a study of control samples from healthy donors and cancer patients. Profiled with immunoSEQ multiplex PCR; TCRdb holds only in-frame clones, not every one. The sample consists of over 120,000 clones, more than 85% of them appearing once. The sample consisted of blood. The source is a man under 40 in good health. Each CDR3 is given with its conserved first and last residue. The order of the fields is clone size, V gene, D gene, J gene, CDR3 length, CDR3 DNA, CDR3 protein. A D gene is named only where the DNA matches it firmly. Part of the rows lack a size; the others show once, few, many or a class for expanded clones.

>.|TRBV11-2|TRBD1|TRBJ2-7|16
TGTGCCAGCAGCTTAGTAAGCTTGACAGGGGGCGCGGAGCAGTACTTC
CASSLVSLTGGAEQYF
>.|TRBV5-1|.|TRBJ1-4|15
TGCGCCAGCAGCTTAGGCCTCGCCGCTAATGAAAAACTGTTTTTT
CASSLGLAANEKLFF
>once|TRBV28|.|TRBJ1-1|12
TGTGCCAGCAATAGCGTAAAAGGTGAAGCTTTCTTT
CASNSVKGEAFF
>.|TRBV11-2|TRBD1|TRBJ1-3|16
TGTGCCAGCAGCGACCTACAGGGGGCTGGAGGAAACACCATATATTTT
CASSDLQGAGGNTIYF
>.|TRBV4-1|.|TRBJ1-2|14
TGCGCCAGCAGCCAAGATGAAGGGGATTACGGCTACACCTTC
CASSQDEGDYGYTF
>once|TRBV24-1|.|TRBJ2-1|14
TGTGCCACCAGTCCCGTCGGGGAGTACAATGAGCAGTTCTTC
CATSPVGEYNEQFF
>.|TRBV7-3|TRBD2|TRBJ2-3|17
TGTGCCAGCAGCTTAATCGGAGCGGGGGGGCCACAAGATACGCAGTATTTT
CASSLIGAGGPQDTQYF
>.|TRBV6-5|TRBD2|TRBJ2-3|14
TGTGCCAGCAGTTTCGGGACTAGCGGAGATACGCAGTATTTT
CASSFGTSGDTQYF
>.|TRBV27|.|TRBJ2-3|15
TGTGCCAGCAGTTTATCCCGGACTAGCACAGATACGCAGTATTTT
CASSLSRTSTDTQYF
>.|TRBV27|TRBD1|TRBJ2-5|14
TGTGCCAGCAGTCAGACAGGGGCAGTAGAGACCCAGTACTTC
CASSQTGAVETQYF
>.|TRBV5-1|.|TRBJ2-3|16
TGCGCCAGCAGCTTGGGGACGGGGGCGAACTTAGATACGCAGTATTTT
CASSLGTGANLDTQYF
>.|TRBV14|.|TRBJ1-2|15
TGTGCCAGCAGCCAAGTGGGTCCCCGCGATTATGGCTACACCTTC
CASSQVGPRDYGYTF
>.|TRBV5-6|.|TRBJ1-2|13
TGTGCCAGCAGCTCGACACCAAACTATGGCTACACCTTC
CASSSTPNYGYTF
>.|TRBV2|.|TRBJ1-4|14
TGTGCCAGCAGGTTACAGGAGGGTGCTGAAAAACTGTTTTTT
CASRLQEGAEKLFF
>.|TRBV28|.|TRBJ1-6|14
TGTGCCAGCAGTAGCATCCCTAATAATTCACCCCTCCACTTT
CASSSIPNNSPLHF
>.|TRBV10-2|.|TRBJ2-3|13
TGCGCCAGCACCGGGGGTAGCACAGATACGCAGTATTTT
CASTGGSTDTQYF
>.|TRBV7-7|.|TRBJ1-3|15
TGTGCCAGCAGCCGCGGAAGCAGCTCTGGAAACACCATATATTTT
CASSRGSSSGNTIYF